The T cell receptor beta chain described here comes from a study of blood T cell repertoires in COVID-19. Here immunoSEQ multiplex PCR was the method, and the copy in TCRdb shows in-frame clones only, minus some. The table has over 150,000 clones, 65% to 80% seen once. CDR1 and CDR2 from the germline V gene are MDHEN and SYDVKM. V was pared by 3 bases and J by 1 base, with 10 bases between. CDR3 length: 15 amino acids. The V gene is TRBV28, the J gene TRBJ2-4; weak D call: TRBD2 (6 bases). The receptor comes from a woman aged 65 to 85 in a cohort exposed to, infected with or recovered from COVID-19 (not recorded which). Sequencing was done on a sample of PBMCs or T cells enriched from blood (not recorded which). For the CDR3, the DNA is TGTGCCAGCAGTTTTAGCGGTGTGGCCAAAAACATTCAGTACTTC. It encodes CASSFSGVAKNIQYF.